This T cell receptor (beta chain) came from a study of blood T cell repertoires in COVID-19. V was pared by 2 bases and J by 3 bases, with 8 bases between. Germline CDR1 is SSHAT and CDR2 is FNYEAQ (reference sequence). This CDR3 is built from 13 residues. TCRdb's table, derived via immunoSEQ multiplex PCR, lists solely in-frame clones and lacks some. The sample shows tens of thousands of clones, approximately 80% of them seen only once. The count of this clone is one. The V gene is TRBV7-7, the J gene TRBJ2-7, with D maybe TRBD1 (5 bases). The sequence was collected from a woman aged 55-69 years with acute or convalescent COVID-19. The sequenced sample was peripheral blood. The CDR3 protein is CASSLSRDYEQYF. CDR3 sequence (DNA): TGTGCCAGCAGCTTATCCAGGGACTACGAGCAGTACTTC.